This T cell receptor (beta chain) was observed in a study of control samples from healthy donors and cancer patients (dated by TCRdb to the early 2020s). As for this clone: The target of this receptor is not known. The record has no base qualities; no much larger clone is one base away.

The library was generated by the immunoSEQ multiplex PCR assay. Entries here come from immuneACCESS through TCRdb and include only in-frame sequences with V and J called. Some clones fail to appear in such tables; in the studies checked, an unresolved V gene covers under half of the shortfall, and the cause of the remainder is unknown. In this sample the table shows about 86,000 clones, roughly 91% of which occur a single time. Clones ranked in the top ten supply about 8.6% of the sample. The CDR3 runs 14 amino acids, cysteine and phenylalanine included. Only the CDR3 DNA stays, 42 bases, in frame from base 1. As encoded in the germline V gene, CDR1 is SQVTM while CDR2 is ANQGSEA. V is shortened by 7 bases, J by 0 bases, and the region joining them spans 15 bases.

Here the chain combines TRBV29-1 and TRBJ2-5; the D call is possibly TRBD1 or TRBD2, each sharing 5 bases. Sequencing used PBMCs. This clonotype originated in a woman aged 45-60 years with colorectal cancer. At the DNA level, the sequence is TGCAGCGCAGTCGGGGCCTTGTACCAAGAGACCCAGTACTTC. Its protein reads: CSAVGALYQETQYF.